The next 4 T cell receptor beta chains were all read from a single sample in a study of T cells in Graves' hyperthyroidism and ophthalmopathy. The CDR3 regions of TCR beta were amplified from RNA transcripts. First-round RT-PCR of the TCR CDR3 relied on the HTBI primer set. TCRdb re-derived calls from the multiplex PCR reads in MiXCR, one entry per CDR3 protein. The table includes 640,000 or so distinct CDR3 sequences, approximately 14% detected once. The sequencing sample was made of blood. These receptors were taken from a woman aged 40 to 50 with Graves' ophthalmopathy.

This clonotype was seen many times. The genes are TRBV6-2 or TRBV6-3 and TRBJ1-1; D unresolved. The CDR3 extends over 11 amino acids. Trimming stripped 6 bases from V and 8 bases from J, with 10 bases between. Germline V gene sequence: CDR1 MNHEY, CDR2 SVGEGT. The CDR3 is CASSGASEAFF. In DNA, the CDR3 is TGTGCCAGCAGCGGTGCCAGCGAAGCTTTCTTT.

This clonotype was seen at least ten times. The chain carries TRBV15 and TRBJ2-2, with D possibly TRBD1 on 5 matching bases. This CDR3 is 14 amino acids long. V shed 5 bases and J shed 7 bases, with 14 bases lying between them. The germline CDR1 and CDR2 sequences are LNHNV and YYDKDF (reference sequence). CDR3 DNA: TGTGCCACCAGCTCCAGGGTCGTGATCGGGGAGCTGTTTTTT. Protein: CATSSRVVIGELFF.

This clonotype was seen at least ten times. The rearrangement joins TRBV6-1 to TRBJ2-7; 9 nucleotides match TRBD1. CDR3 size: 15 residues. After removal of 5 bases from V and 1 base from J, the junction contained 6 bases not matched to a gene. Per germline, CDR1 MNHNS and CDR2 SASEGT. CDR3 DNA: TGTGCCAGCAGTACGACCGGGACAGGGTCCTACGAGCAGTACTTC. Amino acids: CASSTTGTGSYEQYF.

This clonotype was observed at least ten times. The chain carries TRBV5-8 and TRBJ1-5, with 9 bases that match TRBD1. Germline V lookup: CDR1 SGHTS, CDR2 YDEGEE. J was trimmed by 3 bases and V by 5 bases; bases with no gene match: 6. CDR3 length: 15 amino acids. The CDR3 nucleotides are TGTGCCAGCAGAAATGGACAGGGGAACAATCAGCCCCAGCATTTT. Translation: CASRNGQGNNQPQHF.